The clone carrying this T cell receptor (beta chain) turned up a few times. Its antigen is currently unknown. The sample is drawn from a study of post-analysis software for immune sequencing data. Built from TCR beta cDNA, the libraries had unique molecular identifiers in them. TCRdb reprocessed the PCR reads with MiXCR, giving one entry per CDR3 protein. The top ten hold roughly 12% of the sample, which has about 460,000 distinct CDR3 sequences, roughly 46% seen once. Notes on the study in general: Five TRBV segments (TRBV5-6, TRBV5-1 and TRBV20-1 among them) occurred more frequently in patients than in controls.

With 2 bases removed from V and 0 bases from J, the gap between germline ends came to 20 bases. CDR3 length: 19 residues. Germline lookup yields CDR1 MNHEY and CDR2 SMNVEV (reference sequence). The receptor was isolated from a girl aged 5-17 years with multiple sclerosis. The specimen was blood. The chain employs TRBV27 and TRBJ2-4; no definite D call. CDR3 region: CASSLVPPRVWEAKNIQYF. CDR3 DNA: TGTGCCAGCAGTTTAGTACCCCCCCGCGTTTGGGAAGCCAAAAACATTCAGTACTTC.